This T cell receptor (beta chain) was profiled in a study of beta chain features in type 1 diabetes. Study-level information: Examination spanned around 110 million sorted cells from all samples.

This clone appeared a few times. Expressed TCRB transcripts were sequenced, since all the RNA that had been isolated was reverse transcribed. The data were produced by immunoSEQ multiplex PCR, yet TCRdb's version contains in-frame clones alone and is incomplete. This repertoire shows about 160,000 clones, 7.5% to 10% found once; its top ten account for 2% to 3%. The source is a woman under 30 in good health. Sequencing input: central memory CD4+ T cells from blood.

The CDR3 sequence: CAWGPADTQYF. As DNA, the CDR3 is TGTGCCTGGGGGCCGGCAGATACGCAGTATTTT. The chain employs TRBV30 and TRBJ2-3; D unresolved. The germline V gene encodes CDR1 GTSNPN and CDR2 SVGIG (reference sequence). V lost 5 bases, J lost 4 bases, and 7 bases lay in between. The CDR3 totals 11 residues.